The 22 T cell receptor beta chains presented below share a single source sample, sequenced in a study of shared clonotypes between healthy human individuals. The repertoire was sequenced with immunoSEQ multiplex PCR; TCRdb's copy has only in-frame clones and lacks some. The sample yields some 2 million clones, about 95% seen once. It was CD45RO-negative cells, positively selected for CCR7, that made up naive CD8 cells, with terminally differentiated effector memory CD45RA+ cells excluded. Sequencing used naive CD8+ T cells sorted from blood. All receptors derive from a young man in good health.

J is TRBJ2-7 and V is TRBV10-3; 11 nucleotides match TRBD2. Germline CDR1 is ENHRY and CDR2 is SYGVKD. The ends lost 3 bases at V and 6 bases at J; junction bases unmatched: 10. The CDR3 runs 16 residues. This CDR3 reads CAISDASGGPYSEQYF. DNA for the CDR3: TGTGCCATCAGTGACGCTAGCGGGGGGCCCTACTCCGAGCAGTACTTC.

This chain joins TRBV5-4 and TRBJ1-1, with 7 bases fitting TRBD1. Germline CDR1 reads SGHNT; CDR2 reads YYREEE (reference sequence). The length of the CDR3 is 14 residues. V shed 0 bases and J 3 bases; nucleotides not matched to a gene: 2. The CDR3 protein is CASSLVGQDTEAFF. As DNA, the CDR3 is TGTGCCAGCAGCTTGGTAGGACAGGACACTGAAGCTTTCTTT.

The chain is built from TRBV19 and TRBJ2-7; possibly TRBD1 for D (6 bases). Per germline, CDR1 LNHDA and CDR2 SQIVND (reference sequence). The CDR3 length is 14 residues. Trimming took off 5 bases at V and 0 bases at J, with 11 bases between the two ends. The CDR3 nucleotides are TGTGCCAGTAGTGACAGGCAGATCTCCTACGAGCAGTACTTC. It yields the protein CASSDRQISYEQYF.

Note on this clone: The same CDR3 arises from other DNA sequences in this sample as well. V usage is TRBV6-5 and J usage is TRBJ2-7; D perhaps matches TRBD1 (5 bases). The V end was cut by 0 bases, the J end by 0 bases, with 12 bases between. Germline CDR1 reads MNHEY; CDR2 reads SVGAGI. The CDR3 contains 16 residues. The CDR3 coding sequence is TGTGCCAGCAGTTACTCTGTCGGACAAAGCTCCTACGAGCAGTACTTC. Amino acids: CASSYSVGQSSYEQYF.

V gene TRBV14 combines with J gene TRBJ2-7, with D perhaps assigned TRBD1 or TRBD2 (5 bases each). This CDR3 contains 14 residues. Germline CDR1 SGHDN, CDR2 FVKESK. The V end lost 6 bases, the J end lost 1 base, and 13 bases lay between the germline ends. The CDR3 DNA reads TGTGCCAGCAGTTCCGTGGGGGTTTCCTACGAGCAGTACTTC. It is translated as CASSSVGVSYEQYF.

The chain employs TRBV2 and TRBJ1-5; D uncertain. This CDR3 has 14 amino acids. Germline values: CDR1 SNHLY, CDR2 FYNNEI. Trimming left V 5 bases short and J 1 base short, with 9 bases between. CDR3 coding DNA: TGTGCCAGCAGTTCCAGCCTGAGCAATCAGCCCCAGCATTTT. This sequence encodes CASSSSLSNQPQHF.

Concerning this clone: Other DNA sequences within the sample encode an identical CDR3. The V call is TRBV4-1, the J call TRBJ2-7, with D uncertain. CDR1 and CDR2 (germline): MGHRA, YSYEKL. The CDR3 sequence is 13 residues long. The germline V and J ends were trimmed by 0 bases and 2 bases, with 5 bases remaining between them. CDR3 loop: CASSQDSTYEQYF. CDR3 bases: TGCGCCAGCAGCCAAGATTCTACCTACGAGCAGTACTTC.

The chain employs TRBV27 and TRBJ1-2; D unclear. V was trimmed by 5 bases and J by 1 base, leaving 17 bases between them. The CDR3 runs 16 residues. The germline gives CDR1 MNHEY, CDR2 SMNVEV (reference sequence). This CDR3 reads CASSPPPGLNNYGYTF. The CDR3 DNA is TGTGCCAGCAGTCCACCTCCCGGATTAAATAACTATGGCTACACCTTC.

The J gene is TRBJ1-5, the V gene TRBV5-6; no clear D. Deletions cut 2 bases from V and 0 bases from J, with 6 bases between. CDR1 SGHDT and CDR2 YYEEEE come from the germline V gene. The CDR3 loop spans 14 amino acids. The CDR3 protein is CASSFWVSNQPQHF. CDR3 nucleotide sequence: TGTGCCAGCAGCTTTTGGGTTAGCAATCAGCCCCAGCATTTT.

A single count supports this clone. The sample holds other DNA sequences that translate to the same CDR3. The chain couples TRBV11-2 to TRBJ2-7, with D maybe TRBD2 (6 bases). The CDR3 length is 12 residues. Per the germline V gene, CDR1 is SGHAT and CDR2 is FQNNGV. Trimming removed 6 bases at V and 3 bases at J, with 9 bases between. As DNA, the CDR3 is TGTGCCAGCAGTCCCGGGGGCTACGAGCAGTACTTC. This sequence encodes CASSPGGYEQYF.

On this clone: The same CDR3 arises from other DNA sequences in this sample as well. The V and J genes are TRBV7-9 and TRBJ1-1; D is ambiguous. This CDR3 has 13 residues. Germline-derived CDR1 and CDR2 are SEHNR and FQNEAQ (reference sequence). Trimming stripped 5 bases from V and 0 bases from J, with 7 bases between. The CDR3 DNA is TGTGCCAGCAGCCCTCCACTGAACACTGAAGCTTTCTTT. As protein: CASSPPLNTEAFF.

A single count supports this clone. The chain couples TRBV2 to TRBJ2-7; perhaps TRBD1 as D (5 bases). The CDR3 is made up of 14 amino acids. CDR1 SNHLY and CDR2 FYNNEI come from the germline V gene. The V end was cut by 8 bases, the J end by 5 bases, with 19 bases between. CDR3 DNA: TGTGCCAGCCGTGGGGCACCTGGTCTCCACGAGCAGTACTTC. Amino acids: CASRGAPGLHEQYF.

A note on this clone: This sample includes further DNA sequences coding for the same CDR3. The chain employs TRBV4-1 and TRBJ2-7; a possible D gene is TRBD1 (6 bases). Looked up from germline, CDR1 is MGHRA and CDR2 is YSYEKL. This CDR3 has 13 residues. The V and J ends lost 4 bases and 2 bases respectively, with 9 bases between them. CDR3 in DNA: TGCGCCAGCAGCCTTGGACAGACCTACGAGCAGTACTTC. Its translation is CASSLGQTYEQYF.

The V and J genes are TRBV10-1 and TRBJ1-4; 10 bases match TRBD1. The J segment lost 10 bases and the V segment lost 4 bases, leaving 6 bases of the junction unmatched. Germline assignment: CDR1 WNHNN and CDR2 SYGVQD (reference sequence). This CDR3 contains 14 residues. The CDR3 region has the DNA TGCGCCAGCAGTGCCGGGACAGGGGATGGAAAACTGTTTTTT. Its translation is CASSAGTGDGKLFF.

The J gene is TRBJ2-7, the V gene TRBV5-4, with 11 nucleotides matching TRBD2. Germline CDR1 SGHNT, CDR2 YYREEE (reference sequence). The V and J ends lost 1 base and 3 bases, in that order; junction bases with no gene match: 3. There are 15 residues in the CDR3. In DNA, the CDR3 is TGTGCCAGCAGCTTGACTAGCGGGGGATTCTACGAGCAGTACTTC. It translates to CASSLTSGGFYEQYF. The variable domain in full, with the rest retrieved from reference TRBV5-4 and TRBJ2-7, is ETGVTQSPTHLIKTRGQQVTLRCSSQSGHNTVSWYQQALGQGPQFIFQYYREEENGRGNFPPRFSGLQFPNYSSELNVNALELDDSALYLCASSLTSGGFYEQYFGPGTRLTVT.

For this clone: Other DNA sequences in this sample translate to the same CDR3. V usage is TRBV4-1 and J usage is TRBJ1-2; D perhaps matches TRBD1 (6 bases). V shed 0 bases and J shed 4 bases, with 9 bases lying between them. The CDR3 is made up of 14 amino acids. Germline values: CDR1 MGHRA, CDR2 YSYEKL. The CDR3 nucleotides read TGCGCCAGCAGCCAAGATGAGGGGGGCTATGGCTACACCTTC. This encodes CASSQDEGGYGYTF.

This chain connects TRBV5-6 to TRBJ2-7, with 9 positions matching TRBD1. V lost 7 bases and J lost 5; bases outside the gene matches: 10. Germline V CDR1 and CDR2: SGHDT, YYEEEE. The CDR3 is 14 amino acids. CDR3 DNA: TGTGCCAGCTTTTCCGGGACAGGGCTCGACGAGCAGTACTTC. This encodes CASFSGTGLDEQYF.

This clone was seen once. The chain carries TRBV29-1 and TRBJ2-3; TRBD2 matches at 14 bases. The CDR3 consists of 16 residues. The germline gives CDR1 SQVTM, CDR2 ANQGSEA. V trimming: 3 bases; J trimming: 4 bases; junction bases outside the gene matches: 6. The CDR3 nucleotides read TGCAGCGTTGACGGGACTAGCGGGAGTTTCGCAGATACGCAGTATTTT. Amino acid sequence: CSVDGTSGSFADTQYF.

The chain links TRBV4-3 to TRBJ1-1; D gene ambiguous. This CDR3 spans 16 amino acids. V was cut by 1 base and J by 3 bases, with 15 bases left in between. The germline V gene encodes CDR1 LGHNA and CDR2 YSLEER. The CDR3 loop reads CASSQGLYITDTEAFF. The CDR3 DNA is TGCGCCAGCAGCCAAGGCCTTTATATTACGGACACTGAAGCTTTCTTT.

The rearrangement joins TRBV2 to TRBJ2-3; TRBD2 matches 7 bases. Trimming removed 5 bases from V and 4 bases from J; junction bases left unmatched: 15. The CDR3 contains 17 residues. Germline CDR1 reads SNHLY; CDR2 reads FYNNEI. The DNA for the CDR3 is TGTGCCAGCAGTCTCCCGATGCTAGCGGAGGTGGCAGATACGCAGTATTTT. Its translation: CASSLPMLAEVADTQYF.

The chain has TRBV27 and TRBJ2-3; D is undetermined. Germline CDR1 is MNHEY and CDR2 is SMNVEV (reference sequence). The CDR3 covers 11 residues. V lost 6 bases and J lost 6, with 7 bases in between. The CDR3 DNA reads TGTGCCAGCAGCCATATGGATACGCAGTATTTT. The encoded protein is CASSHMDTQYF.

The chain is built from TRBV27 and TRBJ2-1; 10 bases line up with TRBD1. Germline values: CDR1 MNHEY, CDR2 SMNVEV (reference sequence). J lost 9 bases, V lost 5 bases, and 10 bases had no gene match. This CDR3 has 15 amino acids. The chain's CDR3 is CASSTGTGVFSEQFF. The CDR3 bases are TGTGCCAGCAGTACCGGGACAGGGGTATTCAGTGAGCAGTTCTTC.